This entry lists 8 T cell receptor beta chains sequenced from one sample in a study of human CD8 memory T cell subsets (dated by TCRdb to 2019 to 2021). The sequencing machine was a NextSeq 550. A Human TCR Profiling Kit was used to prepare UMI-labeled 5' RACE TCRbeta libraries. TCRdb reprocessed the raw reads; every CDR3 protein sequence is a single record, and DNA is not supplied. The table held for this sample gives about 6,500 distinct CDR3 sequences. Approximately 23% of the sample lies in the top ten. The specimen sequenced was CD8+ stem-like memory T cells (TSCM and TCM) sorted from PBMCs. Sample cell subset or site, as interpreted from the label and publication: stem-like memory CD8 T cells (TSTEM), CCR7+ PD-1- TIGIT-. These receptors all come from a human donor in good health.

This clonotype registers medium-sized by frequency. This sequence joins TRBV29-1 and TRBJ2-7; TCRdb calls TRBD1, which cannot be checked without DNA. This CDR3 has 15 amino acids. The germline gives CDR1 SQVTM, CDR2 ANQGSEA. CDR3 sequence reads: CSDRPGRRPSYEQYF.

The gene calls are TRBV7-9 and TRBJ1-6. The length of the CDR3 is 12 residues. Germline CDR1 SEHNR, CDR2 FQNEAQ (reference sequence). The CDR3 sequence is CASSLVTSPLHF.

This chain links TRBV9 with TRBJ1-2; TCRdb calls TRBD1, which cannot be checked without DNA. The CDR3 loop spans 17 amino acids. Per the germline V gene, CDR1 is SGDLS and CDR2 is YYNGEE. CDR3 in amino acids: CASSESPGTATNYGYTF.

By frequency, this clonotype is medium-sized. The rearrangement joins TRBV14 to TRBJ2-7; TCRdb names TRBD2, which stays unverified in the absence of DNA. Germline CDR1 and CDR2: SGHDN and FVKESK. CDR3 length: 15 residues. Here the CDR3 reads CASSQDEALPYEQYF.

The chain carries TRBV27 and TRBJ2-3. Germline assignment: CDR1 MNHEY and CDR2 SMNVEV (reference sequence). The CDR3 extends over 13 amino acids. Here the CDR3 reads CASSPDPADTQYF.

The CDR3 sequence: CASSMTSGRLEQYF. The genes are TRBV19 and TRBJ2-7; TCRdb lists TRBD2, though no DNA is available to test this call. Germline CDR1 and CDR2: LNHDA and SQIVND (reference sequence). The CDR3 totals 14 residues. Variable domain in full (rest from reference TRBV19 and TRBJ2-7): DGGITQSPKYLFRKEGQNVTLSCEQNLNHDAMYWYRQDPGQGLRLIYYSQIVNDFQKGDIAEGYSVSREKKESFPLTVTSAQKNPTAFYLCASSMTSGRLEQYFGPGTRLTVT.

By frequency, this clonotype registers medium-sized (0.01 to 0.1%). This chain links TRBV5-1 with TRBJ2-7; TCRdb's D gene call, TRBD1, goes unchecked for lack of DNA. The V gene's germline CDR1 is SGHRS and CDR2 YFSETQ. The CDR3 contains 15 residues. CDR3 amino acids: CASSLVGASDDEQYF.

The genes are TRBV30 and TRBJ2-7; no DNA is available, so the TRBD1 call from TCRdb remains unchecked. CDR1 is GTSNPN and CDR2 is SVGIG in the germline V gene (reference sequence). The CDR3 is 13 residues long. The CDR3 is CAWGAGSSYEQYF.